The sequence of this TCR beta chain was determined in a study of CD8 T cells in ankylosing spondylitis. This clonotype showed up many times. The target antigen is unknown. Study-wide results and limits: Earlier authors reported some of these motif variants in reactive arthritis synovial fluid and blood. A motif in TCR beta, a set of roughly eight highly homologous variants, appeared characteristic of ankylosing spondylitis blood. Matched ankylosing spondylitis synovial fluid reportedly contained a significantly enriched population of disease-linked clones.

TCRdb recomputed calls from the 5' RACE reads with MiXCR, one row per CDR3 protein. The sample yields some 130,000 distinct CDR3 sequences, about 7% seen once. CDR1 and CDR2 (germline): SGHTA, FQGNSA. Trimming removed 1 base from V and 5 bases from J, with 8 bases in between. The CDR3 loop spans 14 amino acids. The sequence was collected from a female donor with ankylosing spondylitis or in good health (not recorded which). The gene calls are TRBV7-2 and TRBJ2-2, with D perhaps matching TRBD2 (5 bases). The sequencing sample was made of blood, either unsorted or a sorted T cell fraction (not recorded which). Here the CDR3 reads CASSLVRRTGELFF. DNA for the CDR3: TGTGCCAGCAGCTTAGTCAGGAGGACCGGGGAGCTGTTTTTT.